This TCR beta chain was sequenced during a study of T-cell memory formation after mild COVID-19. The study, taken as a whole, reports: Detection of some responders pre-infection suggested pre-existing cross-reactive memory T cells participated.

The TCR alpha and TCR beta cDNA libraries, bearing sample barcodes and UMIs, were generated by 5'RACE using constant-segment primers. TCRdb re-called the 5' RACE reads with MiXCR, one entry per CDR3 protein. Of about 390,000 distinct CDR3 sequences listed, 15% to 20% are singletons. The CDR3 runs 13 residues. CDR1 is SGHVS, CDR2 FNYEAQ, per germline. Trimming left V 5 bases short and J 8 bases short, with 15 bases between. Concerning this clonotype itself: Its antigen is currently unknown.

The source of this sequence is a man aged 18 to 29 who had mild COVID-19 (a few samples of this study predate the infection). Cell type and time point are not known. Sequenced input: PBMCs or a T cell subset sorted from them (not recorded which). The V call is TRBV7-6, the J call TRBJ1-2; D is possibly TRBD1 (5 bases). The CDR3 DNA reads as TGTGCCAGCAGCGATTATACCAGGGTGGGCTACACCTTC. Its translation: CASSDYTRVGYTF.